The sequence of this T cell receptor (beta chain) was determined in a study of T cell clonality in common variable immunodeficiency. Study-wide results and limits: Compared with controls, CVID subjects had fewer shared TCRbeta clones.

This clone was observed at least ten times. The target antigen is unknown. The DNA ends 3 residues before the CDR3 does, and the rest of the CDR3 is filled in from the germline J gene. Germline loops: CDR1 SQVTM, CDR2 ANQGSEA. The CDR3 extends over 12 amino acids. Patients and controls were mostly of Caucasian heritage. This table comes from immunoSEQ multiplex PCR, and its TCRdb copy is limited to in-frame clones, with some not included. Altogether more than 65,000 clones were found in the sample, and no singletons occur. This receptor was taken from a person aged 18 to 69 in good health. The sequenced sample was peripheral blood mononuclear cells. This rearrangement joins TRBV29-1 to TRBJ1-1; TRBD1 is a possible D gene (6 bases). CDR3 bases read: TGCAGCGTTGAAGGTGTGGGGGCCGAA. Its protein is CSVEGVGAE. The CDR3 reads in full as CSVEGVGAEAFF.